Presented here are 29 T cell receptor beta chains from one specimen sequenced in a study of Graves' ophthalmopathy and Graves' hyperthyroidism. The study amplified TCR beta CDR3 regions using RNA transcripts. First-round RT-PCR employed HTBI primers, with a second-round multiplex PCR after it. One entry per CDR3 protein, called by TCRdb with MiXCR from the multiplex PCR reads. The sample has a few hundred thousand distinct CDR3 sequences; roughly a fifth are singletons. Sequencing was carried out using peripheral blood. These receptors were obtained from a woman aged 50 to 65 with Graves' ophthalmopathy.

This clonotype was recorded many times. The CDR3 region has the DNA TGTGCCAGCAGCTTAGGGCAGAGTAACTATGGCTACACCTTC. Translated, it gives CASSLGQSNYGYTF. The rearrangement uses TRBV11-2 and TRBJ1-2; D not resolved. CDR3 size: 14 residues. Germline values: CDR1 SGHAT, CDR2 FQNNGV. V gave up 1 base and J gave up 1 base, with 7 bases separating them.

The chain couples TRBV11-2 to TRBJ2-7; possible D gene TRBD2, 5 bases. Germline CDR1 SGHAT, CDR2 FQNNGV. The ends were cut back, 1 base at V and 9 bases at J, with 13 bases in the middle. The CDR3 loop spans 13 amino acids. The CDR3 reads CASSLGEKTGQYF. CDR3 DNA: TGTGCCAGCAGCTTAGGGGAGAAAACCGGGCAGTACTTC. Using reference TRBV11-2 and TRBJ2-7 for the parts outside the CDR3, the full variable domain is EAGVAQSPRYKIIEKRQSVAFWCNPISGHATLYWYQQILGQGPKLLIQFQNNGVVDDSQLPKDRFSAERLKGVDSTLKIQPAKLEDSAVYLCASSLGEKTGQYFGPGTRLTVT.

This clonotype has just a few counts. CDR3 bases: TGTGCCAGCAGTACGACGAGGGGGGTCCATAATTCACCCCTCCACTTT. It codes for CASSTTRGVHNSPLHF. The rearrangement uses TRBV11-2 and TRBJ1-6, with D tentatively TRBD1 (6 bases). The V gene lost 6 bases and the J gene lost 5 bases, with 17 bases spanning the gap. Per the germline V gene, CDR1 is SGHAT and CDR2 is FQNNGV. The CDR3 is 16 residues long.

This clonotype was seen at least ten times. This chain connects TRBV2 to TRBJ2-7, with D possibly matching TRBD1 (6 bases). Trimming stripped 4 bases from V and 4 bases from J, with 11 bases between. The length of the CDR3 is 13 residues. Germline lookup yields CDR1 SNHLY and CDR2 FYNNEI. The CDR3 bases are TGTGCCAGCAGTGCTTGGACAGCATACGAGCAGTACTTC. Protein: CASSAWTAYEQYF.

This clonotype has a count of ten or more. The gene calls are TRBV29-1 and TRBJ2-7; 9 bases are shared with TRBD2. The CDR3 totals 13 residues. Trimming took 4 bases from V and 3 from J; bases not matched to a gene: 4. Germline CDR1 and CDR2: SQVTM and ANQGSEA. The CDR3 DNA reads as TGCAGCGTTGGTAGCGGGAGTCGCTACGAGCAGTACTTC. It yields the protein CSVGSGSRYEQYF.

In its sample, this clonotype was seen many times. The chain carries TRBV7-8 and TRBJ1-2; the D gene is possibly TRBD1 (5 bases). The V gene's germline CDR1 is SGHVS and CDR2 FQNEAQ. The CDR3 loop spans 14 amino acids. V was cut by 6 bases and J by 4 bases, with 15 bases left in between. The CDR3 nucleotides read TGTGCCAGCAGTTCCAACGGGGCGCGCTATGGCTACACCTTC. As protein: CASSSNGARYGYTF.

Many counts were recorded for this clonotype. J is TRBJ1-1 and V is TRBV5-1, with a weak D call TRBD1 (5 bases). The length of the CDR3 is 14 residues. Germline CDR1 and CDR2: SGHRS and YFSETQ. V was clipped by 1 base and J by 4 bases, with 11 bases between them. CDR3 region: CASSLLGVGTEAFF. As DNA, the CDR3 is TGCGCCAGCAGCTTGTTGGGGGTAGGCACTGAAGCTTTCTTT.

This clonotype was recorded at least ten times. The J gene is TRBJ2-1, the V gene TRBV24-1; 11 bases line up with TRBD2. The CDR3 runs to 15 residues. J lost 9 bases, V lost 4 bases, and 7 bases had no gene match. The germline CDR1 and CDR2 sequences are KGHDR and SFDVKD. The CDR3 nucleotides read TGTGCCACCAGTGAGAGTCTAGCGGGAGGTAGTGAGCAGTTCTTC. Translating it yields CATSESLAGGSEQFF.

The table lists this clonotype with many counts. The chain combines TRBV7-9 with TRBJ2-7; 7 bases map to TRBD1. J lost 5 bases, V lost 1 base, and 5 bases had no gene match. Germline V gene data show CDR1 as SEHNR and CDR2 as FQNEAQ (reference sequence). This CDR3 is 14 amino acids long. The chain's CDR3 is CASSLGQGDNEQYF. CDR3 sequence (DNA): TGTGCCAGCAGCTTAGGTCAGGGGGACAACGAGCAGTACTTC.

This clonotype was observed at least ten times. This chain connects TRBV5-1 to TRBJ2-5; tentative D call: TRBD1 (7 bases). V lost 6 bases to trimming and J lost 2 bases, with 14 bases between them. Germline CDR1 reads SGHRS; CDR2 reads YFSETQ. The CDR3 is made up of 14 amino acids. The CDR3 reads CASTRGERQETQYF. The CDR3 DNA is TGCGCCAGCACCAGGGGGGAAAGGCAAGAGACCCAGTACTTC.

Points on this clonotype: It may be a read error: a sequence one base away is much more abundant. This chain uses TRBV24-1 with TRBJ2-7, with 8 bases that match TRBD2. The germline gives CDR1 KGHDR, CDR2 SFDVKD. The CDR3 spans 16 residues. The CDR3 region has the DNA TGTGCCATCAGTGATTTGGGAAGTAGCGGGACCTACGAGCAGTACTTC. This translates into CAISDLGSSGTYEQYF.

This clonotype was found many times. V usage is TRBV20-1 and J usage is TRBJ1-5, with 8 nucleotides matching TRBD1. J was trimmed by 7 bases and V by 3 bases; bases with no gene match: 5. The CDR3 runs 13 residues. Germline values: CDR1 DFQATT, CDR2 SNEGSKA (reference sequence). CDR3 in amino acids: CSASGQGIQPQHF. The CDR3 DNA sequence: TGCAGTGCTAGTGGACAGGGTATCCAGCCCCAGCATTTT.

This clonotype has ten or more counts. The chain employs TRBV7-8 and TRBJ2-5; D possibly corresponds to TRBD2 (6 bases). CDR1 is SGHVS, CDR2 FQNEAQ, per germline. The CDR3 contains 16 residues. The V end lost 2 bases, the J end lost 5 bases, and 18 bases lay between the germline ends. DNA of the CDR3: TGTGCCAGCAGCTTATCCAGACAAGGACGGGGGGAGACCCAGTACTTC. This gives the protein CASSLSRQGRGETQYF.

In its sample, this clonotype was seen many times. The V gene is TRBV3-1, the J gene TRBJ2-5, with D unresolved. Trimming left V 3 bases short and J 2 bases short, with 10 bases between. The CDR3 totals 14 residues. Germline lookup yields CDR1 LGHDT and CDR2 YNNKEL (reference sequence). CDR3 coding DNA: TGTGCCAGCAGCCATTCGCGACTGCAAGAGACCCAGTACTTC. Translated: CASSHSRLQETQYF.

The rearrangement uses TRBV5-1 and TRBJ1-2, with 8 bases matching TRBD1. Germline V gene data show CDR1 as SGHRS and CDR2 as YFSETQ. The CDR3 totals 15 residues. J was trimmed by 5 bases and V by 0 bases; bases with no gene match: 6. CDR3 nucleotides: TGCGCCAGCAGCTTGGAGCAGGGGGCTCTTTATGGCTACACCTTC. Its translation is CASSLEQGALYGYTF.

The table lists this clonotype with many counts. The V gene is TRBV5-5, the J gene TRBJ2-5; 9 bases line up with TRBD2. V lost 0 bases to trimming and J lost 1 base; unmatched junction nucleotides: 4. Germline CDR1 reads SGHKS; CDR2 reads YYEKEE (reference sequence). This CDR3 contains 16 residues. The CDR3: CASSLALAGTQETQYF. The DNA for the CDR3 is TGTGCCAGCAGCTTGGCACTAGCGGGTACCCAAGAGACCCAGTACTTC.

This clonotype has ten or more counts. The V call is TRBV20-1, the J call TRBJ1-2; D gene ambiguous. The V gene's germline CDR1 is DFQATT and CDR2 SNEGSKA (reference sequence). V was cut by 3 bases and J by 3 bases, with 8 bases left in between. The CDR3 runs to 12 residues. The CDR3 DNA reads TGCAGTGCTAGTCGGGGAGACTATGGCTACACCTTC. This translates into CSASRGDYGYTF.

This clonotype was detected ten times or more. This chain joins TRBV28 and TRBJ1-5; D is undetermined. The CDR3 has 14 residues. Germline-derived CDR1 and CDR2 are MDHEN and SYDVKM. V was shortened by 6 bases and J by 6 bases, with 15 bases between the two germline ends. The CDR3 protein is CASRPKGLLQPQHF. CDR3 nucleotide sequence: TGTGCCAGCAGACCCAAGGGTCTGCTTCAGCCCCAGCATTTT. The whole variable domain, filled in from reference TRBV28 and TRBJ1-5, reads DVKVTQSSRYLVKRTGEKVFLECVQDMDHENMFWYRQDPGLGLRLIYFSYDVKMKEKGDIPEGYSVSREKKERFSLILESASTNQTSMYLCASRPKGLLQPQHFGDGTRLSIL.

This clonotype was observed many times. The chain carries TRBV9 and TRBJ1-2, with D possibly TRBD1 on 6 matching bases. The V end was cut by 5 bases, the J end by 7 bases, with 18 bases between. The CDR3 totals 14 residues. Germline V gene lookup returns CDR1 SGDLS and CDR2 YYNGEE. For the CDR3, the DNA is TGTGCCAGCAGTCGTATGGGGGGCGACGGTGGCTACACCTTC. It specifies CASSRMGGDGGYTF.

This clonotype was counted ten times or more. The V gene is TRBV28, the J gene TRBJ2-7; D is tentatively TRBD1 or TRBD2 (5 bases each). The CDR3 extends over 13 amino acids. CDR1 and CDR2 from the germline V gene are MDHEN and SYDVKM. V lost 6 bases to trimming and J lost 5 bases, with 14 bases between them. The CDR3 loop reads CASRTGTLDEQYF. CDR3 DNA: TGTGCCAGCAGAACCGGGACCCTAGACGAGCAGTACTTC.

The chain has TRBV28 and TRBJ1-6; D unclear. CDR1 and CDR2 (germline): MDHEN, SYDVKM. V gave up 8 bases and J gave up 0 bases, with 11 bases separating them. The CDR3 contains 15 residues. Here the CDR3 reads CASLKQSSYNSPLHF. The CDR3 DNA is TGTGCCAGCCTAAAACAAAGCTCCTATAATTCACCCCTCCACTTT.

This clonotype turned up a few times. The V and J genes are TRBV15 and TRBJ2-7, with D uncertain. This CDR3 has 13 amino acids. V was trimmed by 0 bases and J by 1 base, leaving 4 bases between them. The germline V gene has CDR1 LNHNV and CDR2 YYDKDF (reference sequence). The chain's CDR3 is CATSREGSYEQYF. The CDR3 DNA is TGTGCCACCAGCAGAGAAGGGTCCTACGAGCAGTACTTC.

V gene TRBV28 combines with J gene TRBJ1-1, with TRBD1 matching over 7 bases. Germline V gene sequence: CDR1 MDHEN, CDR2 SYDVKM. Trimming at V came to 4 bases and at J to 4 bases, leaving 12 bases not matched to a gene. The CDR3 runs 16 residues. CDR3 nucleotides: TGTGCCAGCAGTTCCGGCTCTGGCAGGGGGGGCACTGAAGCTTTCTTT. This translates into CASSSGSGRGGTEAFF.

This clonotype was seen more than once but under ten times. The chain recombines TRBV7-9 with TRBJ2-5; tentative D call: TRBD2 (6 bases). The ends were cut back, 5 bases at V and 5 bases at J, with 18 bases in the middle. Germline loops: CDR1 SEHNR, CDR2 FQNEAQ (reference sequence). This CDR3 contains 15 residues. The CDR3 loop reads CASSLPGLMQETQYF. CDR3 sequence (DNA): TGTGCCAGCAGCCTGCCGGGACTGATGCAGGAGACCCAGTACTTC. The full variable domain, completed using reference TRBV7-9 and TRBJ2-5, is DTGVSQNPRHKITKRGQNVTFRCDPISEHNRLYWYRQTLGQGPEFLTYFQNEAQLEKSRLLSDRFSAERPKGSFSTLEIQRTEQGDSAMYLCASSLPGLMQETQYFGPGTRLLVL.

This clonotype was picked up a small number of times. This chain links TRBV5-1 with TRBJ2-5; D is uncertain. Germline V gene data show CDR1 as SGHRS and CDR2 as YFSETQ. The V end lost 0 bases, the J end lost 0 bases, and 12 bases lay between the germline ends. This CDR3 has 16 amino acids. The CDR3, as DNA: TGCGCCAGCAGCTTGGGAGTACTACGGTACCAAGAGACCCAGTACTTC. Its protein product is CASSLGVLRYQETQYF.

This clonotype has at least ten counts. The chain links TRBV20-1 to TRBJ1-2, with D maybe TRBD1 (5 bases). Trimming pared 1 base from V and 7 bases from J, leaving 10 bases between. CDR1 is DFQATT and CDR2 is SNEGSKA in the germline V gene (reference sequence). There are 12 residues in the CDR3. DNA of the CDR3: TGCAGTGCTAGAGTTGCAGGGTTTGGCTACACCTTC. Translation: CSARVAGFGYTF.

Comment on this clonotype: A single base separates this from a much larger clone, so it may be a read error. The V gene is TRBV27, the J gene TRBJ2-4, with D possibly TRBD2 on 6 matching bases. The V gene lost 3 bases and the J gene lost 11 bases, with 23 bases spanning the gap. The CDR3 length is 16 residues. Germline CDR1 is MNHEY and CDR2 is SMNVEV (reference sequence). In DNA, the CDR3 is TGTGCCAGCAGTTTCCCCCCTTCGGAGGGGCCGGACGTTCAGTACTTC. It specifies CASSFPPSEGPDVQYF.

This clonotype occurred many times. The chain combines TRBV28 with TRBJ2-7; TRBD2 matches 12 bases. From germline, CDR1 is MDHEN and CDR2 SYDVKM. V was clipped by 5 bases and J by 3 bases; unmatched bases: 5. The CDR3 spans 15 residues. The CDR3 is CASSLPTSGSYEQYF. As DNA, the CDR3 is TGTGCCAGCAGTCTACCGACTAGCGGGAGCTACGAGCAGTACTTC.

The CDR3 sequence: CASQVGRRETQYF. The DNA for the CDR3 is TGTGCCAGCCAAGTAGGGCGACGAGAGACCCAGTACTTC. This chain links TRBV2 with TRBJ2-5; D gene ambiguous. This CDR3 contains 13 residues. Trimming took 8 bases from V and 4 from J, leaving 14 bases between them. Germline V gives CDR1 SNHLY, CDR2 FYNNEI.